These 26 T cell receptor beta chains came from one sample sequenced in a study of T-cell memory formation after mild COVID-19 (dated by TCRdb to the early 2020s). Library preparation used 5' RACE. Sequencing relied on an Illumina NovaSeq 6000. TCRdb cleaned the public reads at Q25 with fastp, built clones with MiXCR and kept in-frame beta chains. Rows with a matching CDR3 protein are joined into one entry that keeps the most common DNA and genes. Here the sample has under 550,000 distinct CDR3 sequences; 15% to 20% occur a single time. The leading ten clones occupy approximately 13% of the sample. The sample was PBMCs or a T cell subset sorted from them (not recorded which). These receptors all come from an adult woman who had mild COVID-19 (a few samples of this study predate the infection). The sample titles of this study are shuffled in the database, so cell type and time point are left out; the donor was told from shared clones.

The chain employs TRBV6-6 and TRBJ1-1, with 7 positions matching TRBD1. Germline CDR1 and CDR2: MNHNY and SVGAGI (reference sequence). The CDR3 loop spans 15 amino acids. V shed 5 bases and J 0 bases; nucleotides not matched to a gene: 6. The CDR3 loop is CASSIRQGVNTEAFF. The CDR3 DNA reads TGTGCCAGCAGTATAAGACAGGGCGTGAACACTGAAGCTTTCTTT.

Only a few counts were recorded for this clonotype. The CDR3 reads CASSLEEAGAVNTQYF. The CDR3 DNA follows: TGCGCCAGCAGCTTGGAGGAAGCGGGGGCCGTTAATACGCAGTATTTT. The J gene is TRBJ2-3, the V gene TRBV5-1; 8 bases match TRBD2. The CDR3 spans 16 residues. Looked up from germline, CDR1 is SGHRS and CDR2 is YFSETQ. The junction had 10 bases not matched to a gene; V was cut back by 0 bases and J by 7 bases.

CDR3 sequence: CASSPTSGIEGWQFF. In DNA, the CDR3 is TGTGCCAGCAGCCCAACTAGCGGGATAGAGGGTTGGCAGTTCTTC. V usage is TRBV9 and J usage is TRBJ2-1, with 10 nucleotides matching TRBD2. CDR1 and CDR2 (germline): SGDLS, YYNGEE. Unmatched junction bases numbered 13, after V lost 4 bases and J lost 12 bases. The CDR3 sequence is 15 residues long.

This clonotype has a handful of counts. V usage is TRBV30 and J usage is TRBJ1-5; D unresolved. V lost 2 bases to trimming and J lost 3 bases, with 11 bases between them. Germline V gene lookup returns CDR1 GTSNPN and CDR2 SVGIG (reference sequence). The CDR3 consists of 14 residues. The CDR3 here is CAWSTPGDNQPQHF. The CDR3 nucleotides read TGTGCCTGGAGTACGCCCGGGGACAATCAGCCCCAGCATTTT.

This clonotype was counted many times. V and J are TRBV3-1 and TRBJ2-5; 13 bases map to TRBD2. This CDR3 is built from 17 residues. V lost 2 bases to trimming and J lost 4 bases; unmatched junction nucleotides: 7. CDR1 LGHDT and CDR2 YNNKEL come from the germline V gene (reference sequence). This CDR3 is CASSQSGLAGDPETQYF. The CDR3 DNA follows: TGTGCCAGCAGCCAATCTGGACTAGCGGGAGACCCAGAGACCCAGTACTTC.

This CDR3 is CASSELQLSYEQYF. The CDR3, as DNA: TGTGCCAGCAGTGAATTGCAACTCAGCTACGAGCAGTACTTC. V usage is TRBV12-3 or TRBV12-4 and J usage is TRBJ2-7; D is unclear. CDR3 length equals 14 residues. Between the trimmed V and J ends, which lost 5 bases and 3 bases, there was a span of 14 bases.

V and J are TRBV18 and TRBJ1-2; D perhaps matches TRBD1 (5 bases). The V gene's germline CDR1 is KGHSH and CDR2 LQKENI. CDR3 length: 14 residues. V lost 5 bases to trimming and J lost 2 bases, with 12 bases between them. The DNA of the CDR3 is TGTGCCAGCTCAGTCAACCAGGGAAACTATGGCTACACCTTC. Encoded protein: CASSVNQGNYGYTF.

The V call is TRBV3-1, the J call TRBJ2-1; possible D gene TRBD2, 5 bases. Trimming took off 2 bases at V and 10 bases at J, with 15 bases between the two ends. Germline loops: CDR1 LGHDT, CDR2 YNNKEL (reference sequence). The CDR3 spans 14 residues. CDR3 region: CASSQPPEVQEQFF. The CDR3 DNA reads TGTGCCAGCAGCCAACCACCGGAGGTCCAGGAGCAGTTCTTC.

V gene TRBV4-3 combines with J gene TRBJ1-3, with D hard to call. The CDR3 length is 15 residues. Germline values: CDR1 LGHNA, CDR2 YSLEER. V lost 0 bases to trimming and J lost 0 bases, with 6 bases between them. The CDR3: CASSQDLGSGNTIYF. The CDR3 DNA follows: TGCGCCAGCAGCCAAGATCTGGGCTCTGGAAACACCATATATTTT.

The chain recombines TRBV5-1 with TRBJ1-4; D is undetermined. The germline V gene has CDR1 SGHRS and CDR2 YFSETQ. Deletions cut 0 bases from V and 5 bases from J, with 14 bases between. The CDR3 is 16 residues long. CDR3 in DNA: TGCGCCAGCAGCTTGGGGTTCCGCGGAGAGAATGAAAAACTGTTTTTT. As protein: CASSLGFRGENEKLFF.

The chain joins TRBV12-3 or TRBV12-4 to TRBJ2-3, with D possibly matching TRBD2 (5 bases). Deletions cut 7 bases from V and 2 bases from J, with 13 bases between. The CDR3 is 14 amino acids. The CDR3 is CASTRRRSTDTQYF. The CDR3 nucleotides read TGTGCCAGCACCCGTAGGAGGTCCACAGATACGCAGTATTTT.

This clonotype has only a few counts. This CDR3 reads CASSQQGSNQPQHF. In nucleotides, the CDR3 is TGCGCCAGCAGCCAACAGGGCAGCAATCAGCCCCAGCATTTT. V gene TRBV4-1 combines with J gene TRBJ1-5, with D maybe TRBD1 (5 bases). Trimming left V 2 bases short and J 1 base short, with 6 bases between. Germline CDR1 and CDR2: MGHRA and YSYEKL. The CDR3 extends over 14 amino acids.

The genes are TRBV7-2 and TRBJ1-1; no clear D gene. The V gene's germline CDR1 is SGHTA and CDR2 FQGNSA. The CDR3 is 15 residues long. Trimming took 4 bases from V and 3 from J, leaving 15 bases between them. The CDR3 spells CASSSEGFGYTEAFF. CDR3 coding DNA: TGTGCCAGCAGCTCTGAGGGTTTCGGGTACACTGAAGCTTTCTTT.

This chain links TRBV7-3 with TRBJ2-1, with 8 positions matching TRBD1. The CDR3 covers 16 residues. CDR1 and CDR2 from the germline V gene are SGHTA and FQGTGA. The V gene end was trimmed by 5 bases and the J gene end by 2 bases; junction bases not matched to a gene: 8. The chain's CDR3 is CASSMNGQGPYNEQFF. CDR3 DNA sequence: TGTGCCAGCAGCATGAATGGACAGGGCCCCTACAATGAGCAGTTCTTC. The variable domain in full, with the rest retrieved from reference TRBV7-3 and TRBJ2-1, is GAGVSQTPSNKVTEKGKYVELRCDPISGHTALYWYRQSLGQGPEFLIYFQGTGAADDSGLPNDRFFAVRPEGSVSTLKIQRTERGDSAVYLCASSMNGQGPYNEQFFGPGTRLTVL.

This clonotype has more than one count but fewer than ten. This chain connects TRBV12-3 or TRBV12-4 to TRBJ1-2, with TRBD1 as a possible D gene (5 bases). The CDR3 runs to 14 residues. Trimming stripped 6 bases from V and 4 bases from J, with 15 bases between. This CDR3 is CASSSRALTYGYTF. In DNA, the CDR3 is TGTGCCAGCAGCTCCAGGGCGCTCACCTATGGCTACACCTTC.

The chain has TRBV4-2 and TRBJ1-1, with D tentatively TRBD1 (6 bases). Trimming removed 0 bases at V and 6 bases at J, with 11 bases between. In germline, CDR1 is LGHNA, CDR2 YNFKEQ. The CDR3 runs to 14 residues. Here the CDR3 reads CASSQDTGWAEAFF. CDR3 in DNA: TGTGCCAGCAGCCAAGATACAGGGTGGGCTGAAGCTTTCTTT.

The chain has TRBV5-1 and TRBJ2-7; 7 nucleotides match TRBD1. Trimming cost V 7 bases and J 3 bases; bases outside gene matches: 7. Germline assignment: CDR1 SGHRS and CDR2 YFSETQ. CDR3 length equals 13 residues. CDR3 sequence: CASSTTGNYEQYF. CDR3 sequence (DNA): TGCGCCAGCTCGACGACAGGGAACTACGAGCAGTACTTC.

The gene calls are TRBV12-3 or TRBV12-4 and TRBJ1-4, with D uncertain. The CDR3 is made up of 12 amino acids. V gave up 4 bases and J gave up 4 bases, with 4 bases separating them. The CDR3 DNA is TGTGCCAGCAGTTGGAGTAATGAAAAACTGTTTTTT. It codes for CASSWSNEKLFF.

The rearrangement joins TRBV15 to TRBJ2-7; 10 nucleotides align to TRBD1. The V gene end was trimmed by 1 base and the J gene end by 5 bases; junction bases not matched to a gene: 5. The CDR3 totals 15 residues. From germline, CDR1 is LNHNV and CDR2 YYDKDF (reference sequence). In nucleotides, the CDR3 is TGTGCCACCAGCAGAGCCGGGACAGGGGATGACGAGCAGTACTTC. Residues: CATSRAGTGDDEQYF.

The chain combines TRBV4-3 with TRBJ1-2; D not certain. From germline, CDR1 is LGHNA and CDR2 YSLEER. The CDR3 consists of 14 residues. V gave up 0 bases and J gave up 4 bases, with 9 bases separating them. CDR3 sequence (DNA): TGCGCCAGCAGCCAAGATACTGGACCCTATGGCTACACCTTC. This translates into CASSQDTGPYGYTF.

The J gene is TRBJ2-7, the V gene TRBV4-3; TRBD1 agrees at 11 bases. This CDR3 contains 15 residues. V shed 1 base and J 4 bases; nucleotides not matched to a gene: 3. CDR1 and CDR2 from the germline V gene are LGHNA and YSLEER. The CDR3 region has the DNA TGCGCCAGCAGCCAAGGGACAGGGGGCAATTACGAGCAGTACTTC. Encoded protein: CASSQGTGGNYEQYF.

The chain recombines TRBV7-2 with TRBJ1-1; 10 bases align to TRBD1. This CDR3 region has 14 residues. Germline V CDR1 and CDR2: SGHTA, FQGNSA. The ends lost 5 bases at V and 6 bases at J; junction bases unmatched: 6. CDR3 region: CASSRRDRGAEAFF. CDR3 bases: TGTGCCAGCAGCCGGAGGGACAGGGGTGCTGAAGCTTTCTTT.

This rearrangement joins TRBV20-1 to TRBJ1-1, with TRBD1 as a possible D gene (5 bases). V lost 5 bases and J lost 0, with 16 bases in between. The V gene's germline CDR1 is DFQATT and CDR2 SNEGSKA (reference sequence). This CDR3 region has 15 residues. The CDR3: CSAQPQGTMNTEAFF. The DNA of the CDR3 is TGCAGTGCTCAACCCCAGGGTACCATGAACACTGAAGCTTTCTTT.

This sequence joins TRBV29-1 and TRBJ2-7; D perhaps matches TRBD2 (5 bases). CDR1 and CDR2 from the germline V gene are SQVTM and ANQGSEA. The CDR3 is 11 amino acids. Trimming left V 4 bases short and J 2 bases short, with 6 bases between. The CDR3 sequence: CSVGAAYEQYF. The CDR3 DNA reads TGCAGCGTTGGAGCGGCCTACGAGCAGTACTTC.

This clonotype was recorded a few times. V usage is TRBV24-1 and J usage is TRBJ2-1; TRBD1 agrees at 7 bases. This CDR3 is built from 17 residues. From germline, CDR1 is KGHDR and CDR2 SFDVKD. The J segment lost 5 bases and the V segment lost 0 bases, leaving 9 bases of the junction unmatched. CDR3 nucleotides: TGTGCCACCAGTGATTTGGTGAGGGGGCGGACTGACAATGAGCAGTTCTTC. It translates to CATSDLVRGRTDNEQFF.

V gene TRBV3-1 combines with J gene TRBJ2-5, with D possibly being TRBD1 (5 bases). Deletions cut 1 base from V and 5 bases from J, with 14 bases between. The CDR3 length is 15 residues. Germline CDR1 LGHDT, CDR2 YNNKEL (reference sequence). The CDR3 loop reads CASSQVGANGETQYF. The CDR3 nucleotides read TGTGCCAGCAGCCAAGTAGGGGCTAACGGGGAGACCCAGTACTTC.